The entry that follows covers one TCR beta chain sequence. Profiled with immunoSEQ multiplex PCR; TCRdb holds only in-frame clones, not every one. The sample consists of roughly 98,000 clones, 90% to 95% of them appearing once. These data belong to a study of T cell responses to AZD1222 COVID-19 vaccine. The CDR3 contains 16 residues. The junction had 9 bases not matched to a gene; V was cut back by 4 bases and J by 3 bases. CDR1 is SGHKS and CDR2 is YYEKEE in the germline V gene (reference sequence). The clonotype was recovered from an adult in good health. The chain carries TRBV5-5 and TRBJ1-4, with 7 bases matching TRBD1. Source: peripheral blood, taken on day 0 of AZD1222 vaccination. This chain's CDR3 is CASSPHRGPPNEKLFF. The CDR3, as DNA: TGTGCCAGCAGCCCCCACAGGGGTCCCCCTAATGAAAAACTGTTTTTT.